One and the same sample provided the 31 T cell receptor beta chains below, sequenced in a study of shared clonotypes between healthy human individuals. Measured with immunoSEQ multiplex PCR; TCRdb has only the in-frame clones, and not every one. Among 2 million to 2.5 million clones listed, 95% were seen once. The sequencing input was naive CD4+ T cells sorted from blood. Sample subset: CD45RA+ positively selected. Receptor source: a man aged 18 to 35 in good health.

The chain is built from TRBV20-1 and TRBJ2-7; D remains ambiguous. CDR1 is DFQATT, CDR2 SNEGSKA, per germline (reference sequence). This CDR3 spans 9 amino acids. DNA for the CDR3: TGCAGCGGCTCCTACGAGCAGTACTTC. It codes for CSGSYEQYF.

This chain's CDR3 is CASSPRLLAYEQYF. CDR3 bases: TGTGCCAGCAGCCCGCGACTGCTAGCCTACGAGCAGTACTTC. This rearrangement joins TRBV7-2 to TRBJ2-7, with D uncertain. The CDR3 spans 14 residues. Germline V gives CDR1 SGHTA, CDR2 FQGNSA. Between the trimmed V and J ends, which lost 5 bases and 2 bases, there was a span of 13 bases.

V usage is TRBV19 and J usage is TRBJ1-4; D gene uncertain. This CDR3 has 14 amino acids. Germline V gives CDR1 LNHDA, CDR2 SQIVND (reference sequence). The V gene lost 10 bases and the J gene lost 8 bases, with 20 bases spanning the gap. The CDR3 sequence is CATGWNTRPEKLFF. The CDR3 DNA reads as TGTGCCACCGGTTGGAACACCCGTCCCGAAAAACTGTTTTTT.

The V call is TRBV2, the J call TRBJ2-7; 8 nucleotides align to TRBD2. V dropped 7 bases and J dropped 5; count of bases not matched to a gene: 7. The CDR3 has 13 residues. CDR1 SNHLY and CDR2 FYNNEI come from the germline V gene. CDR3 sequence: CASMRREEHEQYF. CDR3 sequence (DNA): TGTGCCAGCATGAGGCGGGAGGAACACGAGCAGTACTTC.

DNA for the CDR3: TGTGCCAGCTCCGCGGATAACTCTGGAAACACCATATATTTT. Translated, it gives CASSADNSGNTIYF. The chain joins TRBV18 to TRBJ1-3; D call uncertain. Germline V gene sequence: CDR1 KGHSH, CDR2 LQKENI. V shed 6 bases and J shed 0 bases, with 9 bases lying between them. This CDR3 is built from 14 residues.

This clone is a singleton in its sample. The CDR3 loop is CASITREMNTEAFF. The CDR3 DNA follows: TGTGCCAGCATCACTCGGGAGATGAACACTGAAGCTTTCTTT. The chain joins TRBV6-1 to TRBJ1-1; no firm D call. Looked up from germline, CDR1 is MNHNS and CDR2 is SASEGT. The germline V and J ends were trimmed by 7 bases and 0 bases, with 12 bases remaining between them. CDR3 length: 14 residues.

This rearrangement joins TRBV15 to TRBJ2-4; D unclear. Germline values: CDR1 LNHNV, CDR2 YYDKDF (reference sequence). This CDR3 region has 14 residues. Deletions cut 1 base from V and 7 bases from J, with 11 bases between. CDR3 sequence: CATSRANLVNIQYF. CDR3 DNA: TGTGCCACCAGCAGAGCCAACCTAGTGAACATTCAGTACTTC. Together with reference TRBV15 and TRBJ2-4, the CDR3 gives the full variable domain: DAMVIQNPRYQVTQFGKPVTLSCSQTLNHNVMYWYQQKSSQAPKLLFHYYDKDFNNEADTPDNFQSRRPNTSFCFLDIRSPGLGDTAMYLCATSRANLVNIQYFGAGTRLSVL.

V and J are TRBV6-1 and TRBJ1-5, with TRBD1 matching 7 bases. Germline assignment: CDR1 MNHNS and CDR2 SASEGT. CDR3 length: 15 residues. V lost 5 bases and J lost 2; bases outside the gene matches: 6. The CDR3 loop reads CASSSVRGGNQPQHF. CDR3 coding DNA: TGTGCCAGCAGTTCGGTCAGGGGGGGCAATCAGCCCCAGCATTTT.

The CDR3 nucleotides read TGCGCCAGCAGCTTTGTACAGGAATCCTACGAGCAGTACTTC. Its translation is CASSFVQESYEQYF. The chain has TRBV5-1 and TRBJ2-7; D is possibly TRBD1 (5 bases). The CDR3 has 14 residues. Trimming pared 2 bases from V and 1 base from J, leaving 10 bases between. Germline V gene data show CDR1 as SGHRS and CDR2 as YFSETQ.

This sequence joins TRBV7-2 and TRBJ2-2; D call uncertain. This CDR3 spans 16 amino acids. CDR1 is SGHTA, CDR2 FQGNSA, per germline. V lost 0 bases and J lost 3, with 11 bases in between. The DNA for the CDR3 is TGTGCCAGCAGCTTAGCCCCCAGCGCCTACACCGGGGAGCTGTTTTTT. It codes for CASSLAPSAYTGELFF.

The chain uses TRBV4-1 and TRBJ2-3, with 12 positions matching TRBD1. The J segment lost 4 bases and the V segment lost 0 bases, leaving 5 bases of the junction unmatched. The CDR3 is 17 amino acids. Germline CDR1 MGHRA, CDR2 YSYEKL. The CDR3 here is CASSQDGTGGSADTQYF. The CDR3 region has the DNA TGCGCCAGCAGCCAAGATGGGACAGGGGGCTCGGCAGATACGCAGTATTTT.

The genes are TRBV5-4 and TRBJ2-7; 14 nucleotides line up with TRBD2. CDR1 and CDR2 (germline): SGHNT, YYREEE (reference sequence). The CDR3 has 16 amino acids. The junction had 9 bases not matched to a gene; V was cut back by 4 bases and J by 6 bases. This CDR3 is CASSAGLAGVGGEQYF. The CDR3, as DNA: TGTGCCAGCAGCGCGGGACTAGCGGGAGTGGGAGGCGAGCAGTACTTC.

The chain joins TRBV18 to TRBJ1-1; no clear D. Germline V gene sequence: CDR1 KGHSH, CDR2 LQKENI. V was cut by 4 bases and J by 1 base, with 4 bases left in between. The length of the CDR3 is 12 residues. The DNA for the CDR3 is TGTGCCAGCTCACTACCGAACACTGAAGCTTTCTTT. This sequence encodes CASSLPNTEAFF.

V gene TRBV6-1 combines with J gene TRBJ2-1; D perhaps matches TRBD2 (6 bases). Trimming shortened V by 3 bases and J by 0 bases, and 12 bases separated the two germline ends. Germline V gene lookup returns CDR1 MNHNS and CDR2 SASEGT. This CDR3 has 16 amino acids. The CDR3: CASSETGTYSYNEQFF. In nucleotides, the CDR3 is TGTGCCAGCAGTGAGACCGGGACTTACTCCTACAATGAGCAGTTCTTC.

The CDR3 loop is CASSTSGNEQFF. The CDR3 DNA sequence: TGTGCCAGCAGCACCTCAGGTAATGAGCAGTTCTTC. The chain combines TRBV11-3 with TRBJ2-1; D is uncertain. From germline, CDR1 is SGHNT and CDR2 YENEEA. This CDR3 is built from 12 residues. V dropped 5 bases and J dropped 7 bases, with 9 bases sitting between them.

The chain combines TRBV19 with TRBJ2-7; 9 bases align to TRBD1. Germline CDR1 LNHDA, CDR2 SQIVND (reference sequence). Unmatched junction bases numbered 3, after V lost 4 bases and J lost 2 bases. CDR3 length: 14 residues. The CDR3 here is CASSKQGAAYEQYF. DNA of the CDR3: TGTGCCAGTAGTAAACAGGGGGCGGCCTACGAGCAGTACTTC. Variable domain in full (rest from reference TRBV19 and TRBJ2-7): DGGITQSPKYLFRKEGQNVTLSCEQNLNHDAMYWYRQDPGQGLRLIYYSQIVNDFQKGDIAEGYSVSREKKESFPLTVTSAQKNPTAFYLCASSKQGAAYEQYFGPGTRLTVT.

This chain connects TRBV4-1 to TRBJ1-3; D unresolved. The germline V and J ends were trimmed by 5 bases and 0 bases, with 17 bases remaining between them. The CDR3 sequence is 17 residues long. CDR1 is MGHRA, CDR2 YSYEKL, per germline. Here the CDR3 reads CASSEGRARSSGNTIYF. The CDR3 DNA reads TGCGCCAGCAGCGAAGGACGGGCCAGGTCCTCTGGAAACACCATATATTTT.

This chain connects TRBV4-1 to TRBJ1-6; 10 bases are a match to TRBD1. Trimming took 3 bases from V and 10 from J; bases not matched to a gene: 6. Looked up from germline, CDR1 is MGHRA and CDR2 is YSYEKL. CDR3 length: 15 amino acids. As DNA, the CDR3 is TGCGCCAGCAGCCAGGTGACAGGGGGCGGCTCACCCCTCCACTTT. Translated, it gives CASSQVTGGGSPLHF.

Here the CDR3 reads CASIGSGTEAFF. The CDR3 nucleotides read TGTGCCAGCATAGGGTCGGGCACTGAAGCTTTCTTT. The J gene is TRBJ1-1, the V gene TRBV28; D remains ambiguous. The V gene lost 7 bases and the J gene lost 4 bases, with 10 bases spanning the gap. Germline V CDR1 and CDR2: MDHEN, SYDVKM. The CDR3 spans 12 residues.

The chain links TRBV7-2 to TRBJ1-1; 9 bases line up with TRBD1. This CDR3 spans 15 amino acids. Germline loops: CDR1 SGHTA, CDR2 FQGNSA. V lost 8 bases to trimming and J lost 5 bases; unmatched junction nucleotides: 12. The CDR3 reads CASGTGTGKVTEAFF. The CDR3, as DNA: TGTGCCAGCGGCACCGGGACAGGGAAGGTGACTGAAGCTTTCTTT.

This chain joins TRBV10-3 and TRBJ2-2; D may be TRBD2 (6 bases). Germline-derived CDR1 and CDR2 are ENHRY and SYGVKD. Trimming stripped 0 bases from V and 7 bases from J, with 15 bases between. The CDR3 length is 16 residues. This chain's CDR3 is CAISESWREMGGELFF. The CDR3 bases are TGTGCCATCAGTGAGTCATGGAGGGAGATGGGCGGGGAGCTGTTTTTT.

A remark on this clone: This sample also contains other DNA sequences that code for the same CDR3. This chain connects TRBV5-1 to TRBJ2-3; D gene ambiguous. The CDR3 loop spans 14 amino acids. Trimming took 1 base from V and 1 from J, leaving 7 bases between them. CDR1 is SGHRS, CDR2 YFSETQ, per germline. This chain's CDR3 is CASSLTSGTDTQYF. The CDR3 DNA reads as TGCGCCAGCAGCTTGACCTCGGGCACAGATACGCAGTATTTT.

The gene calls are TRBV27 and TRBJ2-7, with 11 bases matching TRBD2. After removal of 5 bases from V and 1 base from J, the junction contained 10 bases not matched to a gene. CDR1 and CDR2 (germline): MNHEY, SMNVEV (reference sequence). This CDR3 comprises 17 residues. The CDR3 nucleotides read TGTGCCAGCAGTCGCGGACTGACTAGCGGGACTTCCTACGAGCAGTACTTC. It encodes CASSRGLTSGTSYEQYF.

This clone came up once. This rearrangement joins TRBV12-5 to TRBJ1-2; no definite D call. V lost 1 base to trimming and J lost 7 bases, with 16 bases between them. Germline V gives CDR1 LGHNT, CDR2 FRNRAP. CDR3 length: 15 residues. The DNA for the CDR3 is TGTGCTAGTGGTTTGGGACCGCTGGGAGGTCCTGGCTACACCTTC. This gives the protein CASGLGPLGGPGYTF.

For the CDR3, the DNA is TGCGCCAGCAGCCTCGGGGTGGAAAATGAAAAACTGTTTTTT. This translates into CASSLGVENEKLFF. The genes are TRBV5-1 and TRBJ1-4; the D is unclear. The CDR3 covers 14 residues. V was cut by 4 bases and J by 5 bases, with 12 bases left in between. CDR1 is SGHRS and CDR2 is YFSETQ in the germline V gene. Based on the CDR3 plus reference TRBV5-1 and TRBJ1-4, the full variable domain is KAGVTQTPRYLIKTRGQQVTLSCSPISGHRSVSWYQQTPGQGLQFLFEYFSETQRNKGNFPGRFSGRQFSNSRSEMNVSTLELGDSALYLCASSLGVENEKLFFGSGTQLSVL.

CDR3 loop: CAISEGAGADTQYF. In DNA form, the CDR3 reads TGTGCCATCAGTGAGGGGGCGGGTGCAGATACGCAGTATTTT. The gene calls are TRBV10-3 and TRBJ2-3; D may match TRBD1 or TRBD2 (5 bases each). Germline V lookup: CDR1 ENHRY, CDR2 SYGVKD. V was pared by 2 bases and J by 4 bases, with 10 bases between. The CDR3 runs 14 residues.

The chain uses TRBV30 and TRBJ2-1, with TRBD1 matching 9 bases. Germline lookup yields CDR1 GTSNPN and CDR2 SVGIG (reference sequence). The CDR3 is 13 residues long. V dropped 6 bases and J dropped 4; count of bases not matched to a gene: 4. This CDR3 is CACGTGTYNEQFF. CDR3 bases: TGTGCCTGCGGGACAGGGACTTACAATGAGCAGTTCTTC.

The chain couples TRBV7-9 to TRBJ2-2, with D perhaps TRBD1 (5 bases). V was pared by 9 bases and J by 3 bases, with 11 bases between. CDR1 is SEHNR, CDR2 FQNEAQ, per germline (reference sequence). The CDR3 runs to 13 residues. CDR3 protein: CARAQEYTGELFF. The CDR3 DNA reads TGTGCCAGAGCACAGGAATACACCGGGGAGCTGTTTTTT.

The chain recombines TRBV10-2 with TRBJ2-7; 7 bases are shared with TRBD1. CDR1 and CDR2 (germline): WSHSY, SAAADI. The CDR3 extends over 12 amino acids. The junction had 1 base not matched to a gene; V was cut back by 8 bases and J by 0 bases. CDR3 region: CASGDSSYEQYF. The CDR3 DNA sequence: TGCGCCAGCGGGGACAGCTCCTACGAGCAGTACTTC.

The gene calls are TRBV9 and TRBJ2-2; 9 bases are shared with TRBD1. The CDR3 is 15 amino acids. Per the germline V gene, CDR1 is SGDLS and CDR2 is YYNGEE. The V segment lost 4 bases and the J segment 5 bases; nucleotides outside the gene matches: 6. CDR3 sequence: CASSRGQGRTGELFF. DNA for the CDR3: TGTGCCAGCAGCCGAGGACAGGGGAGGACCGGGGAGCTGTTTTTT.

The chain employs TRBV28 and TRBJ1-6, with 7 positions matching TRBD1. This CDR3 region has 19 residues. From germline, CDR1 is MDHEN and CDR2 SYDVKM. The ends lost 3 bases at V and 5 bases at J; junction bases unmatched: 16. CDR3 sequence (DNA): TGTGCCAGCAGTTTGCCTCCGGGTCGACAGGGACCGAATAATTCACCCCTCCACTTT. This codes for CASSLPPGRQGPNNSPLHF.